This T cell receptor (beta chain) was retrieved from a study of blood T cell repertoires in COVID-19. V lost 0 bases, J lost 0 bases, and 6 bases lay in between. Germline V gene data show CDR1 as MGHRA and CDR2 as YSYEKL. The CDR3 covers 15 residues. As processed by the authors: The authors estimated nucleated cell counts from reference gene primer amplification. TCRdb's table, derived via immunoSEQ multiplex PCR, lists solely in-frame clones and lacks some. For V, J and clone size, that table is used; D and trimming come from the DNA. The repertoire holds some 170,000 clones, 75% to 85% seen once, with 4.5% to 7.5% in the top ten.

This chain joins TRBV4-1 and TRBJ1-5; D gene uncertain. The receptor's source is a middle-aged man who had recovered from COVID-19. Sequencing was done on a sample of PBMCs or T cells enriched from blood (not recorded which). The CDR3 nucleotides read TGCGCCAGCAGCCAAGAAATCAATAGCAATCAGCCCCAGCATTTT. Its translation: CASSQEINSNQPQHF.